This T cell receptor (beta chain) was captured by sequencing in a study of technical replicates of blood from a handful of donors. Clones were read by immunoSEQ multiplex PCR, and TCRdb kept only the in-frame ones, dropping some. The top ten clones hold roughly 0.23% of a sample with under 95,000 clones, 94% of them seen once. Trimming took 4 bases from V and 4 from J; bases not matched to a gene: 19. The CDR3 covers 19 residues. CDR1 and CDR2 (germline): MGHRA, YSYEKL. The sequencing sample was made of T cells isolated from PBMCs. The rearrangement uses TRBV4-1 and TRBJ1-2, with TRBD1 identical over 9 bases. The TCR comes from a human donor in good health. Here the CDR3 DNA reads TGCGCCAGCAGCCTACAAGATAGATTCTTGTTGGGACAGGGCTATGGCTACACCTTC. This translates into CASSLQDRFLLGQGYGYTF.